This T cell receptor beta chain is from a study of OX40 agonist ivuxolimab in advanced cancers. At the level of the study: The dose-escalation group included hepatocellular carcinoma, melanoma, renal cell carcinoma and head and neck cancer.

Study conclusions and caveats: Expanded peripheral T cell antigen specificity was not determined. In the 0.1 to 3.0 mg/kg range, CD4+ and CD8+ blood T cells had expanded clonally by week 6.

Concerning this clone: What it recognizes is unknown.

Sequenced by immunoSEQ multiplex PCR; TCRdb stores in-frame clones only, minus some. The data contain about 70,000 clones, roughly nine tenths of them singletons. Germline V gene data show CDR1 as MNHNS and CDR2 as SASEGT. V gave up 9 bases and J gave up 1 base, with 7 bases separating them. This CDR3 region has 13 residues. The genes are TRBV6-1 and TRBJ2-6; D unclear. The TCR comes from an adult with an advanced solid tumor such as melanoma, head and neck, liver or kidney cancer. Here the sequenced sample was CD4+ or CD8+ T cells sorted from blood, taken in a trial of the OX40 agonist ivuxolimab. CDR3 sequence (DNA): TGTGCCAGTATGGTTTCTGGGGCCAACGTCCTGACTTTC. This sequence encodes CASMVSGANVLTF.